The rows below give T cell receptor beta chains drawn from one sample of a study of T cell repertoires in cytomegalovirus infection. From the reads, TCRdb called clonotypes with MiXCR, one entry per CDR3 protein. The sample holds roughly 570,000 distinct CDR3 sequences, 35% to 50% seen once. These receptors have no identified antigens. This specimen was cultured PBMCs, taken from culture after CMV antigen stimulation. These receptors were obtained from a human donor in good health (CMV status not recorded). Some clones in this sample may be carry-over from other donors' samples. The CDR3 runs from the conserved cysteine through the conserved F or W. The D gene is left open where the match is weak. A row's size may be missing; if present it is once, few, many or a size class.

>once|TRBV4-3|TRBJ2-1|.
TGCGCCAGCAGCCAAGATCGGGGGTACTATGAGCAGTTCTTC
CASSQDRGYYEQFF
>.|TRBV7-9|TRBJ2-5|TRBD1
TGTGCCAGCAGCATCGGGACAGCTTTTGGAGAGACCCAGTACTTC
CASSIGTAFGETQYF
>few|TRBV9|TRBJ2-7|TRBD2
TGTGCCAGCAGCGTAGGTCCGACTAGCGGAACCTACGAGCAGTACTTC
CASSVGPTSGTYEQYF
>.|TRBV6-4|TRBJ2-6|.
TGTGCCAGCAGCGTGGGGGCACCCGGCTCTGGGGCCAACGTCCTGACTTTC
CASSVGAPGSGANVLTF
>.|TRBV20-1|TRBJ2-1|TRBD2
TGCAGTGCTAGAGAAGCGGGAGGGCCTCATGAGCAGTTCTTC
CSAREAGGPHEQFF
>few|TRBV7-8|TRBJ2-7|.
TGTGCCAGCAGCTCCACAGGCCCCCTAGGCGAGCAGTACTTC
CASSSTGPLGEQYF
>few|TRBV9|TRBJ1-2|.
TGTGCCAGCAGCGTAGGGAAGGACTTAGGAGGCTACACCTTC
CASSVGKDLGGYTF
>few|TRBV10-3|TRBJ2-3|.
TGTGCCATCAGTGAGCGGGGGATAGATACGCAGTATTTT
CAISERGIDTQYF
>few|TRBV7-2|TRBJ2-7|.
TGTGCCAGCAGCTCCCAAGGAAACGAGCAGTACTTC
CASSSQGNEQYF
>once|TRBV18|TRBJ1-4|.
TGTGCCAGCTCACCATTCGGGACTGACGCGGCGGAACTGTTTTTT
CASSPFGTDAAELFF
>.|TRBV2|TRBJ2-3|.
.
CASSPTVADTQYF
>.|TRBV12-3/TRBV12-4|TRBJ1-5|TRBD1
TGTGCCAGCAAGGGACAGGGTGGGGTGGATCAGCCCCAGCATTTT
CASKGQGGVDQPQHF
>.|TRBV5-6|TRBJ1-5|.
TGTGCCAGCAGCTCGACAGGTTCGGGGCGGTATAGCAATCAGCCCCAGCATTTT
CASSSTGSGRYSNQPQHF
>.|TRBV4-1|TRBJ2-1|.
TGCGCCAGCAGCCAAGTCTGGGACTCCCACAATGAGCAGTTCTTC
CASSQVWDSHNEQFF
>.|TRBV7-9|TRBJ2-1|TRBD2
TGTGCCAGCACCAGACTAGCGGGCGGTAATGAGCAGTTCTTC
CASTRLAGGNEQFF
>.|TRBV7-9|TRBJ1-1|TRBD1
TGTGCCAGCAGCACCCGGACAGGGGCGTCGAGCACTGAAGCTTTCTTT
CASSTRTGASSTEAFF
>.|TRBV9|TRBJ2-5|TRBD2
TGTGCCAGCAGCGTAGCGGGGGGGTGGGAGACCCAGTACTTC
CASSVAGGWETQYF
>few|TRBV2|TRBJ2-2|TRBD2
TGTGCCAGCGGGGGGGAGAACACCGGGGAGCTGTTTTTT
CASGGENTGELFF
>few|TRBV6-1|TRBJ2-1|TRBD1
TGTGCCAGCAGTGAAGCCGGGGGACAGGGGATTTATGAGCAGTTCTTC
CASSEAGGQGIYEQFF
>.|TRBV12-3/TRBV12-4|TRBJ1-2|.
TGTGCCAGCAGTTTAGATACAGGGTTTGGCGGCTACACCTTC
CASSLDTGFGGYTF
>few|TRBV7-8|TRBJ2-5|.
TGTGCCAGCAGCCCGGCGGGGACCCAGTACTTC
CASSPAGTQYF
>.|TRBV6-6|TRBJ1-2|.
TGTGCCACCCAACTATCGAGGACAGCCCCCGTTAACTATGGCTACACCTTC
CATQLSRTAPVNYGYTF
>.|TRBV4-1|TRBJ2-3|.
TGCGCCAGCAGCCAAGTCTGGCTACACTCTAGCACAGATACGCAGTATTTT
CASSQVWLHSSTDTQYF
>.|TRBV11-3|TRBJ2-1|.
TGTGCCAGCAGCTTAGATTCGGGTAATGAGCAGTTCTTC
CASSLDSGNEQFF
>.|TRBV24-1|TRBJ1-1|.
TGTGCCACCAGTGCCCGATTGGGCATTAGTCTCTTT
CATSARLGISLF
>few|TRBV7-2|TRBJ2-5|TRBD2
TGTGCCAGCAGCTTATCACTAGCGGGGCTGGAGACCCAGTACTTC
CASSLSLAGLETQYF